Below are 30 T cell receptor beta chains sequenced from a single sample in a study of T cell responses to AZD1222 COVID-19 vaccine. TCRdb's table, derived via immunoSEQ multiplex PCR, lists solely in-frame clones and lacks some. The sample records 92,000 or so clones, around 90% being singletons. The starting material was peripheral blood, obtained on day 0 of AZD1222 vaccination. The receptors here all came from an adult in good health.

With respect to this clone: A junction end diverges from the germline sequence, so it may reflect a read error. The chain links TRBV5-3 to TRBJ2-1, with D possibly TRBD2 on 6 matching bases. TRBV5-3 is flagged as an ORF with uncertain function. The CDR3 is 17 residues long. CDR3 sequence reads: CARSQIGRTSSAEPTLF. For the CDR3, the DNA is TGTGCCAGAAGCCAAATAGGGAGGACCTCTAGCGCGGAGCCTACGCTCTTC.

Concerning this clone: Other DNA sequences of this sample code for an identical CDR3. The chain combines TRBV9 with TRBJ2-3, with D uncertain. The germline V and J ends were trimmed by 0 bases and 5 bases, with 7 bases remaining between them. Germline loops: CDR1 SGDLS, CDR2 YYNGEE. This CDR3 has 13 residues. The CDR3 protein is CASSVAGRDTQYF. CDR3 nucleotide sequence: TGTGCCAGCAGCGTAGCTGGGCGAGATACGCAGTATTTT.

The chain combines TRBV7-2 with TRBJ2-3; 8 bases are shared with TRBD2. The germline V gene has CDR1 SGHTA and CDR2 FQGNSA. The CDR3 has 16 residues. V gave up 4 bases and J gave up 2 bases; unmatched junction bases: 8. The CDR3 nucleotides read TGTGCCAGCAGCTCCCGCGTAGCGGGGATCACAGATACGCAGTATTTT. It is translated as CASSSRVAGITDTQYF.

The gene calls are TRBV15 and TRBJ1-1, with D possibly matching TRBD1 (6 bases). The length of the CDR3 is 16 residues. The germline V gene has CDR1 LNHNV and CDR2 YYDKDF (reference sequence). V lost 0 bases and J 3 bases, leaving 14 bases between the germline ends. As DNA, the CDR3 is TGTGCCACCAGCAGAGATTTACAGGGTCTTTACACTGAAGCTTTCTTT. Its protein is CATSRDLQGLYTEAFF.

Only one count was recorded for this clone. The rearrangement links TRBV6-5 to TRBJ2-7, with D perhaps TRBD1 or TRBD2 (6 bases each). With 5 bases removed from V and 4 bases from J, the gap between germline ends came to 18 bases. The germline gives CDR1 MNHEY, CDR2 SVGAGI. The length of the CDR3 is 15 residues. CDR3: CASSPWAGGAYEQYF. The CDR3 DNA follows: TGTGCCAGCAGTCCCTGGGCCGGGGGCGCATACGAGCAGTACTTC.

V is TRBV7-2 and J is TRBJ2-4; D is perhaps TRBD2 (5 bases). Trimming removed 2 bases at V and 0 bases at J, with 17 bases between. CDR3 length equals 18 residues. Germline V gene lookup returns CDR1 SGHTA and CDR2 FQGNSA. CDR3 nucleotides: TGTGCCAGCAGCTTAATCCCCTCAACCGGGATAGCCAAAAACATTCAGTACTTC. Its protein is CASSLIPSTGIAKNIQYF.

This chain links TRBV7-2 with TRBJ2-5, with D tentatively TRBD2 (5 bases). There are 14 residues in the CDR3. Germline V gene data show CDR1 as SGHTA and CDR2 as FQGNSA. Trimming took 0 bases from V and 7 from J, leaving 12 bases between them. The CDR3 loop reads CASSLAIGRGTQYF. CDR3 DNA: TGTGCCAGCAGCTTAGCGATAGGTCGGGGGACCCAGTACTTC.

This sequence joins TRBV5-1 and TRBJ1-1; possibly TRBD1 for D (6 bases). This CDR3 is built from 14 residues. Germline lookup yields CDR1 SGHRS and CDR2 YFSETQ. V lost 0 bases and J 5 bases, leaving 11 bases between the germline ends. The CDR3 loop is CASSLAQGGTEAFF. CDR3 in DNA: TGCGCCAGCAGCTTGGCACAGGGTGGAACTGAAGCTTTCTTT.

The rearrangement links TRBV5-4 to TRBJ1-2; 10 bases line up with TRBD1. V lost 2 bases and J lost 10; bases outside the gene matches: 11. The CDR3 length is 15 residues. Germline V gene lookup returns CDR1 SGHNT and CDR2 YYREEE (reference sequence). In DNA form, the CDR3 reads TGTGCCAGCAGCTTCAGCCGGGGACAGGGGCTCCTCTACACCTTC. This translates into CASSFSRGQGLLYTF.

The chain joins TRBV7-3 to TRBJ2-7, with D maybe TRBD2 (5 bases). This CDR3 is built from 14 residues. V was clipped by 5 bases and J by 2 bases, with 13 bases between them. Germline CDR1 SGHTA, CDR2 FQGTGA. The DNA for the CDR3 is TGTGCCAGCAGCCCAGGAGGAACCGCCTACGAGCAGTACTTC. This translates into CASSPGGTAYEQYF.

A few counts support this clone. The chain couples TRBV5-4 to TRBJ1-4; no clear D gene. Germline CDR1 and CDR2: SGHNT and YYREEE (reference sequence). Trimming cost V 4 bases and J 6 bases, with 13 bases left between them. The CDR3 covers 14 residues. The CDR3 here is CASSPAGGYEKLFF. CDR3 DNA: TGTGCCAGCAGCCCGGCTGGCGGCTATGAAAAACTGTTTTTT. The entire variable domain, with the rest obtained from reference TRBV5-4 and TRBJ1-4, is as follows: ETGVTQSPTHLIKTRGQQVTLRCSSQSGHNTVSWYQQALGQGPQFIFQYYREEENGRGNFPPRFSGLQFPNYSSELNVNALELDDSALYLCASSPAGGYEKLFFGSGTQLSVL.

The V gene is TRBV7-2, the J gene TRBJ1-3; the match to TRBD1 covers 7 bases. V shed 3 bases, J shed 0 bases, and the junction held 5 bases outside the gene matches. Germline assignment: CDR1 SGHTA and CDR2 FQGNSA. The CDR3 is 16 residues long. CDR3 coding DNA: TGTGCCAGCAGCTTGGGACAGTCCTTCTCTGGAAACACCATATATTTT. It translates to CASSLGQSFSGNTIYF.

The chain joins TRBV6-2 or TRBV6-3 to TRBJ2-5; D ambiguous. CDR3 length equals 13 residues. Looked up from germline, CDR1 is MNHEY and CDR2 is SVGEGT. Trimming shortened V by 6 bases and J by 1 base, and 9 bases separated the two germline ends. CDR3 region: CASSSHSQETQYF. DNA for the CDR3: TGTGCCAGCAGCAGCCACAGCCAAGAGACCCAGTACTTC.

The rearrangement uses TRBV9 and TRBJ2-5; D is possibly TRBD1 (6 bases). Per the germline V gene, CDR1 is SGDLS and CDR2 is YYNGEE. The CDR3 sequence is 16 residues long. With 0 bases removed from V and 1 base from J, the gap between germline ends came to 13 bases. The CDR3 is CASSVDGGSRQETQYF. The CDR3 DNA sequence: TGTGCCAGCAGCGTAGATGGGGGCAGCCGCCAAGAGACCCAGTACTTC.

The DNA of the CDR3 is TGTGCCGTCCTCGAGGCCCTCAGGGGCTCCTACAATGAGCAGTTCTTC. Translation: CAVLEALRGSYNEQFF. The chain combines TRBV21-1 with TRBJ2-1; TRBD1 reflects the table's D call only, with no check against the DNA. TRBV21-1 is given as a pseudogene. This CDR3 region has 16 residues.

This chain uses TRBV5-1 with TRBJ2-3, with 8 bases that match TRBD1. The ends lost 2 bases at V and 4 bases at J; junction bases unmatched: 6. Germline V gives CDR1 SGHRS, CDR2 YFSETQ. CDR3 length: 15 residues. CDR3 loop: CASSFWQGASDTQYF. CDR3 sequence (DNA): TGCGCCAGCAGCTTCTGGCAGGGGGCCTCAGATACGCAGTATTTT. Combining the CDR3 with reference TRBV5-1 and TRBJ2-3 gives the whole variable domain KAGVTQTPRYLIKTRGQQVTLSCSPISGHRSVSWYQQTPGQGLQFLFEYFSETQRNKGNFPGRFSGRQFSNSRSEMNVSTLELGDSALYLCASSFWQGASDTQYFGPGTRLTVL.

The J gene is TRBJ2-3, the V gene TRBV4-2; D is perhaps TRBD1 (6 bases). The germline V gene encodes CDR1 LGHNA and CDR2 YNFKEQ. There are 16 residues in the CDR3. V gave up 0 bases and J gave up 1 base, with 11 bases separating them. CDR3 loop: CASSQDERQGTDTQYF. The CDR3 DNA reads as TGTGCCAGCAGCCAAGATGAGAGACAGGGCACAGATACGCAGTATTTT.

The chain links TRBV5-8 to TRBJ2-1; D gene unclear. Germline assignment: CDR1 SGHTS and CDR2 YDEGEE. V dropped 2 bases and J dropped 3 bases, with 6 bases sitting between them. CDR3 length: 13 residues. CDR3 sequence reads: CASSFGVYNEQFF. CDR3 bases: TGTGCCAGCAGCTTTGGGGTCTACAATGAGCAGTTCTTC.

V and J are TRBV4-3 and TRBJ2-7; no reliable D call. This CDR3 comprises 13 residues. Per the germline V gene, CDR1 is LGHNA and CDR2 is YSLEER. Trimming removed 3 bases from V and 4 bases from J, with 10 bases in between. CDR3 DNA sequence: TGCGCCAGCAGCCAGGATACTAAGTACGAGCAGTACTTC. It is translated as CASSQDTKYEQYF.

This clone was observed a few times. In DNA form, the CDR3 reads TGTGCCAGCAGGTCGTTGAATGAGCAGTTCTTC. Protein product: CASRSLNEQFF. The V call is TRBV28, the J call TRBJ2-1; D is unresolved. Germline values: CDR1 MDHEN, CDR2 SYDVKM. This CDR3 is 11 amino acids long. Trimming removed 6 bases at V and 7 bases at J, with 7 bases between.

This clone was counted a few times. In DNA, the CDR3 is TGTGCCAGCAGCTTCGGGACTAGCGGGAGCGGGGAGCTGTTTTTT. Protein product: CASSFGTSGSGELFF. This sequence joins TRBV5-4 and TRBJ2-2, with 14 bases fitting TRBD2. The V gene's germline CDR1 is SGHNT and CDR2 YYREEE (reference sequence). The J segment lost 7 bases and the V segment lost 2 bases, leaving 1 base of the junction unmatched. The CDR3 contains 15 residues.

The chain links TRBV18 to TRBJ2-2; 11 bases are a match to TRBD1. V lost 3 bases to trimming and J lost 6 bases; unmatched junction nucleotides: 3. CDR3 length: 15 residues. Germline CDR1 and CDR2: KGHSH and LQKENI. The CDR3 DNA reads as TGTGCCAGCTCACCTTTGGACAGGGGGCCCGGGGAGCTGTTTTTT. Its translation is CASSPLDRGPGELFF. The variable domain in full, completed from reference TRBV18 and TRBJ2-2, reads NAGVMQNPRHLVRRRGQEARLRCSPMKGHSHVYWYRQLPEEGLKFMVYLQKENIIDESGMPKERFSAEFPKEGPSILRIQQVVRGDSAAYFCASSPLDRGPGELFFGEGSRLTVL.

This chain uses TRBV5-4 with TRBJ2-3; 7 nucleotides match TRBD1. The germline gives CDR1 SGHNT, CDR2 YYREEE (reference sequence). The junction had 5 bases not matched to a gene; V was cut back by 4 bases and J by 3 bases. The length of the CDR3 is 14 residues. CDR3: CASSPLQGTDTQYF. DNA of the CDR3: TGTGCCAGCAGCCCACTACAGGGGACAGATACGCAGTATTTT. Filled out from reference TRBV5-4 and TRBJ2-3, the complete variable domain reads ETGVTQSPTHLIKTRGQQVTLRCSSQSGHNTVSWYQQALGQGPQFIFQYYREEENGRGNFPPRFSGLQFPNYSSELNVNALELDDSALYLCASSPLQGTDTQYFGPGTRLTVL.

The CDR3 loop reads CASSMDRGPYEQYF. Here the CDR3 DNA reads TGTGCCAGTAGTATGGACAGGGGGCCGTACGAGCAGTACTTC. The rearrangement uses TRBV19 and TRBJ2-7; TRBD1 aligns across 11 bases. The germline V gene encodes CDR1 LNHDA and CDR2 SQIVND (reference sequence). This CDR3 is built from 14 residues. V lost 3 bases to trimming and J lost 4 bases; unmatched junction nucleotides: 2.

The chain is built from TRBV9 and TRBJ2-3; possibly TRBD2 for D (7 bases). Looked up from germline, CDR1 is SGDLS and CDR2 is YYNGEE. Deletions cut 0 bases from V and 1 base from J, with 9 bases between. This CDR3 contains 15 residues. CDR3 region: CASSVEGGGTDTQYF. CDR3 bases: TGTGCCAGCAGCGTAGAGGGGGGGGGCACAGATACGCAGTATTTT.

V usage is TRBV5-5 and J usage is TRBJ2-7, with a tentative D call TRBD1 (6 bases). Deletions cut 4 bases from V and 2 bases from J, with 13 bases between. The CDR3 consists of 14 residues. CDR1 and CDR2 (germline): SGHKS, YYEKEE (reference sequence). CDR3 sequence reads: CASSGHRVTYEQYF. The CDR3 DNA follows: TGTGCCAGCAGCGGACACAGGGTAACCTACGAGCAGTACTTC.

The chain has TRBV20-1 and TRBJ2-1; D is uncertain. This CDR3 is built from 11 residues. Deletions cut 6 bases from V and 4 bases from J, with 7 bases between. The germline CDR1 and CDR2 sequences are DFQATT and SNEGSKA (reference sequence). Here the CDR3 DNA reads TGCAGTGCCGAGCCGTACAATGAGCAGTTCTTC. Encoded protein: CSAEPYNEQFF.

The chain uses TRBV6-1 and TRBJ2-7; D might be TRBD2 (5 bases). With 2 bases removed from V and 7 bases from J, the gap between germline ends came to 18 bases. The CDR3 sequence is 15 residues long. Germline CDR1 and CDR2: MNHNS and SASEGT. Here the CDR3 reads CASSENGGPAGEQYF. The DNA for the CDR3 is TGTGCCAGCAGTGAAAATGGCGGGCCCGCCGGGGAGCAGTACTTC.

The rearrangement uses TRBV7-9 and TRBJ2-1; perhaps TRBD2 as D (6 bases). Germline values: CDR1 SEHNR, CDR2 FQNEAQ (reference sequence). The CDR3 consists of 15 residues. V lost 1 base, J lost 9 bases, and 16 bases lay in between. The CDR3 DNA reads TGTGCCAGCAGCTTAGAGGGACTGTATTTTACTGAGCAGTTCTTC. Translated, it gives CASSLEGLYFTEQFF. Full variable domain (rest looked up from reference TRBV7-9 and TRBJ2-1): DTGVSQNPRHKITKRGQNVTFRCDPISEHNRLYWYRQTLGQGPEFLTYFQNEAQLEKSRLLSDRFSAERPKGSFSTLEIQRTEQGDSAMYLCASSLEGLYFTEQFFGPGTRLTVL.

The chain couples TRBV5-1 to TRBJ2-5; D is perhaps TRBD1 or TRBD2 (5 bases each). The CDR3 length is 14 residues. Germline V CDR1 and CDR2: SGHRS, YFSETQ. Trimming removed 3 bases at V and 5 bases at J, with 14 bases between. The CDR3 sequence is CASSSGFEGETQYF. In DNA, the CDR3 is TGCGCCAGCAGCTCGGGGTTCGAGGGGGAGACCCAGTACTTC.